The present entry profiles one T cell receptor (beta chain) with its context. The data were obtained in a study of blood T cells in healthy people across ages. CDR3 length: 18 residues. Germline lookup yields CDR1 DFQATT and CDR2 SNEGSKA (reference sequence). V was shortened by 3 bases and J by 1 base, with 24 bases between the two germline ends. A second about 6 to 12 cycle PCR used barcoded and J-beta primers. TCRdb re-called the 5' RACE reads with MiXCR, one entry per CDR3 protein. The repertoire holds approximately 800,000 distinct CDR3 sequences, with just over 55% as singletons. Sequenced: blood. V usage is TRBV20-1 and J usage is TRBJ1-1; possible D gene TRBD1, 5 bases. This receptor was taken from a man aged 40-50 years in good health. CDR3 region: CSASRNLPAPRGNTEAFF. As DNA, the CDR3 is TGCAGTGCTAGCCGAAACCTCCCCGCCCCTAGGGGGAACACTGAAGCTTTCTTT.